The entry below describes one TCR beta chain. The antigen is not known. The data derive from a study of T cells in localized non-small cell lung cancer. Study results and limitations: Uninvolved adjacent lung showed peak T cell clonality, exceeding tumor. Blood T cell density predicted longer survival; adjacent-lung clonality, shorter. Researchers found a median around 50 of the top 100 tumor clones in adjacent lung.

The CDR3 has 15 residues. Trimming pared 0 bases from V and 3 bases from J, leaving 12 bases between. Germline V gene sequence: CDR1 SGDLS, CDR2 YYNGEE. Some clones are missing from TCRdb's copy, which holds only in-frame ones; the method was immunoSEQ multiplex PCR. The repertoire holds some 80,000 clones, almost 85% seen once, with roughly 3% in the top ten. This sequence was found in a man aged 40 to 70 with stage I lung adenocarcinoma. This chain joins TRBV9 and TRBJ1-2; weak D call: TRBD1 (5 bases). Source: peripheral blood, taken before any cancer treatment. CDR3 in DNA: TGTGCCAGCAGCGTAGCGCAGGGACTTTACTATGGCTACACCTTC. Translation: CASSVAQGLYYGYTF.